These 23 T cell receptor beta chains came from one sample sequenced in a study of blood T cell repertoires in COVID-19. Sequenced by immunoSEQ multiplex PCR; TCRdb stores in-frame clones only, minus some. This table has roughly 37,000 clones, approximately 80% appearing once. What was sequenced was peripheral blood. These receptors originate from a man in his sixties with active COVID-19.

The DNA for the CDR3 is TGTGCCAGCAGTACCCTGGACAAGCCCCTTAGCACAGATACGCAGTATTTT. Protein: CASSTLDKPLSTDTQYF. This chain connects TRBV6-2 or TRBV6-3 to TRBJ2-3; TRBD1 might be the D (5 bases). In germline, CDR1 is MNHEY, CDR2 SVGEGT. The ends were cut back, 5 bases at V and 0 bases at J, with 18 bases in the middle. This CDR3 region has 17 residues.

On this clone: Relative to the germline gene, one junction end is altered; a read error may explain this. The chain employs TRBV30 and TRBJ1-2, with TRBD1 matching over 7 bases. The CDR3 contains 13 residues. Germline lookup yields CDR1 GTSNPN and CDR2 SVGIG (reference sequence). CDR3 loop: CAWSAHGQAGRIF. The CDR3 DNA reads TGTGCCTGGAGTGCTCATGGACAGGCAGGCCGGATTTTC.

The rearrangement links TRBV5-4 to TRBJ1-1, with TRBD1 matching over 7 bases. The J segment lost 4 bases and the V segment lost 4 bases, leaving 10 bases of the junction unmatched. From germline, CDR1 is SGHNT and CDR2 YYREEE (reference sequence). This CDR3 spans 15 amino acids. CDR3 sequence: CASSREGALGTEAFF. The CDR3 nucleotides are TGTGCCAGCAGCCGGGAGGGGGCATTGGGCACTGAAGCTTTCTTT. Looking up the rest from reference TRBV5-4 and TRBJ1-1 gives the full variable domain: ETGVTQSPTHLIKTRGQQVTLRCSSQSGHNTVSWYQQALGQGPQFIFQYYREEENGRGNFPPRFSGLQFPNYSSELNVNALELDDSALYLCASSREGALGTEAFFGQGTRLTVV.

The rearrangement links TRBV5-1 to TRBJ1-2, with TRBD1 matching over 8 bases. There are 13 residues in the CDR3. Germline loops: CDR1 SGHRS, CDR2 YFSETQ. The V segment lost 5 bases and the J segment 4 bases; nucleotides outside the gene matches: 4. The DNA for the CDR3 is TGCGCCAGCAGGGACAGGGAATCCTATGGCTACACCTTC. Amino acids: CASRDRESYGYTF. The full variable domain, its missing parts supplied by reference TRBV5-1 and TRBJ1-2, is KAGVTQTPRYLIKTRGQQVTLSCSPISGHRSVSWYQQTPGQGLQFLFEYFSETQRNKGNFPGRFSGRQFSNSRSEMNVSTLELGDSALYLCASRDRESYGYTFGSGTRLTVV.

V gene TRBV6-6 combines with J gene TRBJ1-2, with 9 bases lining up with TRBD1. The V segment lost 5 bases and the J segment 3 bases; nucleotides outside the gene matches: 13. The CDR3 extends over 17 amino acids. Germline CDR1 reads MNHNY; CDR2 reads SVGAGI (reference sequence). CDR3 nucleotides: TGTGCCAGCAGTCCCGCCCGGGACAGGGCCGGTCACTATGGCTACACCTTC. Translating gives CASSPARDRAGHYGYTF.

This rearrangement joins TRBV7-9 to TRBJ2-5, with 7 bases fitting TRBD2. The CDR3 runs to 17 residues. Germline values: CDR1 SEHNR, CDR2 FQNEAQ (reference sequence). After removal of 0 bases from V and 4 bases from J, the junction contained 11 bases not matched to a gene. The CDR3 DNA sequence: TGTGCCAGCAGCTTAGCGTCGGGCCAGCGGGAAGGAGAGACCCAGTACTTC. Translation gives CASSLASGQREGETQYF. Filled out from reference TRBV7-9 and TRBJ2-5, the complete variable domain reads DTGVSQNPRHKITKRGQNVTFRCDPISEHNRLYWYRQTLGQGPEFLTYFQNEAQLEKSRLLSDRFSAERPKGSFSTLEIQRTEQGDSAMYLCASSLASGQREGETQYFGPGTRLLVL.

The CDR3 reads CASSFRQGVPEAFF. For the CDR3, the DNA is TGTGCCAGCAGTTTCAGACAGGGGGTGCCTGAAGCTTTCTTT. The rearrangement uses TRBV6-2 or TRBV6-3 and TRBJ1-1, with TRBD1 identical over 9 bases. J was trimmed by 6 bases and V by 4 bases; bases with no gene match: 6. Germline assignment: CDR1 MNHEY and CDR2 SVGEGT. The CDR3 totals 14 residues.

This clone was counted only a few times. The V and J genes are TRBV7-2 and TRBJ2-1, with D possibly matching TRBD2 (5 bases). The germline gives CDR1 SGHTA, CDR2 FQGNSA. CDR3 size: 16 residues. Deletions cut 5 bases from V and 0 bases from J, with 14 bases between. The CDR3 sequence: CASSPLADSSYNEQFF. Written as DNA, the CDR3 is TGTGCCAGCAGCCCCCTAGCCGATAGCTCCTACAATGAGCAGTTCTTC.

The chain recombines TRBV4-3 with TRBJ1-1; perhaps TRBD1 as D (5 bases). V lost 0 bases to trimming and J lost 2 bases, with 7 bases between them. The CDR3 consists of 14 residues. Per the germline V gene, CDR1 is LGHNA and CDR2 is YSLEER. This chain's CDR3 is CASSQEGGNTEAFF. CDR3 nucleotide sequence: TGCGCCAGCAGCCAAGAGGGGGGTAACACTGAAGCTTTCTTT.

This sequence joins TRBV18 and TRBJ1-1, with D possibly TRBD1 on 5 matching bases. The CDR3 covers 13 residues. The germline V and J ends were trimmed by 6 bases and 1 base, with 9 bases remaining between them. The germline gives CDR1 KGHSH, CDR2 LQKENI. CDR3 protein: CASSGGRNTEAFF. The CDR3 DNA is TGTGCCAGCTCGGGGGGGAGGAACACTGAAGCTTTCTTT.

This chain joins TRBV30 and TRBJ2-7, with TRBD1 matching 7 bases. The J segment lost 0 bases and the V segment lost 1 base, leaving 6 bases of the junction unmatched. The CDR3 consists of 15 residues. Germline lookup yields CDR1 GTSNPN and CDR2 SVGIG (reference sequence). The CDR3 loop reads CAWSAGTVASYEQYF. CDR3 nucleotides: TGTGCCTGGAGTGCCGGGACAGTCGCCTCCTACGAGCAGTACTTC.

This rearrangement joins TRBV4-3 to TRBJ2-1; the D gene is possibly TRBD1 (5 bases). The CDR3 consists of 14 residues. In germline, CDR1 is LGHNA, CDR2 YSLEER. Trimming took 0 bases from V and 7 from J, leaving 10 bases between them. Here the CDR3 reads CASSQDQTVNEQFF. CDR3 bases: TGCGCCAGCAGCCAAGATCAGACAGTGAATGAGCAGTTCTTC.

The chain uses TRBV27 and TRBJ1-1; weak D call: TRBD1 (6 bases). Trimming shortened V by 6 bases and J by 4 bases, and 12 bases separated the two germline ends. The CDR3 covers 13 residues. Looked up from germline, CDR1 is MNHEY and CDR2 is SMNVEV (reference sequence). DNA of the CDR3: TGTGCCAGCAGGTCAGGGGATGGCACTGAAGCTTTCTTT. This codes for CASRSGDGTEAFF.

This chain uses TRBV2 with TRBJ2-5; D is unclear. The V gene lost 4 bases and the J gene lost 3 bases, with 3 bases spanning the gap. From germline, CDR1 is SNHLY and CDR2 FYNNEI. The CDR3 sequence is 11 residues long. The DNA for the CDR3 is TGTGCCAGCAGTGGCGAAGAGACCCAGTACTTC. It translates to CASSGEETQYF. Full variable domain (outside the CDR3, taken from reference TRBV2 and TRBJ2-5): EPEVTQTPSHQVTQMGQEVILRCVPISNHLYFYWYRQILGQKVEFLVSFYNNEISEKSEIFDDQFSVERPDGSNFTLKIRSTKLEDSAMYFCASSGEETQYFGPGTRLLVL.

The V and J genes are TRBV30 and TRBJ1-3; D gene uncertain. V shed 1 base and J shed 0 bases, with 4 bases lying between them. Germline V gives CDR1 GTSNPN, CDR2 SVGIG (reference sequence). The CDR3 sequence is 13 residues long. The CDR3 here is CAWSAVSGNTIYF. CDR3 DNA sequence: TGTGCCTGGAGTGCCGTCTCTGGAAACACCATATATTTT.

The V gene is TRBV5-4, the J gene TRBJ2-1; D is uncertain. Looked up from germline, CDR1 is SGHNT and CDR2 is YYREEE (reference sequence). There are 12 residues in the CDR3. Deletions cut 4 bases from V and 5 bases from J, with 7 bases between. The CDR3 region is CASSHQNNEQFF. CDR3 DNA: TGTGCCAGCAGCCACCAGAACAATGAGCAGTTCTTC.

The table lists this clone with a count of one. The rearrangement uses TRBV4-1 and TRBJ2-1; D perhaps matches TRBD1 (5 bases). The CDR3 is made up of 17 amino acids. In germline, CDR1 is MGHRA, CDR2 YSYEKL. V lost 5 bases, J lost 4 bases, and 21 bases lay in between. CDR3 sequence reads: CASSETVIGALYNEQFF. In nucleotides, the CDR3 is TGCGCCAGCAGCGAGACAGTTATAGGGGCCCTATACAATGAGCAGTTCTTC.

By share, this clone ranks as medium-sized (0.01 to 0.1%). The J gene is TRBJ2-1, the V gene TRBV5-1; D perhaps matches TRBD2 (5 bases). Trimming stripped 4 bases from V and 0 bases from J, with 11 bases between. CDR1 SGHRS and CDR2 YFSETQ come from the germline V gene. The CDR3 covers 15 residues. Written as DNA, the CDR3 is TGCGCCAGCAGCGTGGACGCGGGCTCCTACAATGAGCAGTTCTTC. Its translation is CASSVDAGSYNEQFF.

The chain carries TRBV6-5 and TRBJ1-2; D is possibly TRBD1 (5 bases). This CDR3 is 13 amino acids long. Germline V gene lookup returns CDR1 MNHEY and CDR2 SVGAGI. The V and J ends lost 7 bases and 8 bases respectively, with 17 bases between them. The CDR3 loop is CASNPTGGVGYTF. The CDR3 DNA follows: TGTGCCAGCAACCCGACGGGGGGGGTGGGCTACACCTTC.

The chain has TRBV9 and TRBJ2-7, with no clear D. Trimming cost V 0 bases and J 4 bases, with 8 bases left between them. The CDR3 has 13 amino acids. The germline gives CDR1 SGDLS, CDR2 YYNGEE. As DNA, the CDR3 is TGTGCCAGCAGCGTAGCTACTTCTTACGAGCAGTACTTC. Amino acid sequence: CASSVATSYEQYF.

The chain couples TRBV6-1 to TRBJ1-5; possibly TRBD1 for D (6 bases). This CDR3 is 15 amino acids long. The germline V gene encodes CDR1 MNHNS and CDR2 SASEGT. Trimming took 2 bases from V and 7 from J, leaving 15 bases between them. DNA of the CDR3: TGTGCCAGCAGTGAAATAGGGACAACAAGGCAGCCCCAGCATTTT. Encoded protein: CASSEIGTTRQPQHF.

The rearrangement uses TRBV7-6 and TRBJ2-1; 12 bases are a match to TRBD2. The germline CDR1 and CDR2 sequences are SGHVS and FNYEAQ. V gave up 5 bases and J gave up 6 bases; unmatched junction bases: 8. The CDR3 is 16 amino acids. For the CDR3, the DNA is TGTGCCAGCAGCCCTACTAGCGGGAGGCAATCCAATGAGCAGTTCTTC. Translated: CASSPTSGRQSNEQFF.

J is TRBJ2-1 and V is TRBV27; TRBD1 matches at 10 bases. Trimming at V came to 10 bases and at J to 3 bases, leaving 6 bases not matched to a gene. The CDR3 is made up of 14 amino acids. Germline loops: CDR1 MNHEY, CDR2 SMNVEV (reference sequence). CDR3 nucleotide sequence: TGTGCCACCTCCGGGACAGGGGTCTACAATGAGCAGTTCTTC. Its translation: CATSGTGVYNEQFF.